A single T cell receptor (beta chain) is shown here with its context. What it binds is unknown. The assay was immunoSEQ multiplex PCR, and TCRdb's table has in-frame clones only and misses some. The table includes 2 million to 2.5 million clones, 95% detected once. The record originates from a study of shared clonotypes between healthy human individuals. Study-wide background: Donors, aged 18 to 49, were a couple of women and a few men. Each donor's CD4 naive and CD4 memory cells filled three plates apiece, CD8 naive two, and CD8 memory one. Study-wide points: Lower generation probabilities were found for non-shared clonotypes than for those shared by all four donors. Sequencing depth was expected to affect clonotype sharing among donors.

Germline loops: CDR1 MDHEN, CDR2 SYDVKM. This CDR3 is built from 11 residues. Trimming cost V 7 bases and J 8 bases, with 11 bases left between them. Sequenced sample: naive CD4+ T cells sorted from blood. The subset: CD45RA+ positively selected. The sequence was collected from a man younger than 30 in good health. J is TRBJ1-2 and V is TRBV28; D may be TRBD1 (6 bases). The CDR3 region is CASTQGWGYTF. Written as DNA, the CDR3 is TGTGCCAGCACTCAGGGGTGGGGCTACACCTTC.